Listed below are T cell receptor beta chains from one sample, sequenced in a study of T cells in Graves' hyperthyroidism and ophthalmopathy. TCRdb redid the calling of the multiplex PCR reads with MiXCR, one entry per CDR3 protein. The sample contains a few hundred thousand distinct CDR3 sequences, roughly 16% of which appear only once. Sequenced material: blood. These receptors all come from a woman aged 35 to 49 with Graves' ophthalmopathy. The CDR3 runs from the conserved cysteine through the conserved F or W. Fields, in order: J gene, V gene, clone size, D gene, CDR3 DNA, CDR3 protein. D genes are given only for firm matches. Size values are once, few and many counts, or a class for expanded clones, and some rows have none.

J gene: TRBJ2-7
V gene: TRBV6-1
clone size: many
D gene: -
CDR3 DNA: TGTGCCAGCAGTTCCCCCTCCACAAACTACGAGCAGTACTTC
CDR3 protein: CASSSPSTNYEQYF

J gene: TRBJ2-3
V gene: TRBV5-1
clone size: many
D gene: -
CDR3 DNA: TGTGCCAGCAGTTTGGAGAGGGGCACAGATACGCAGTATTTT
CDR3 protein: CASSLERGTDTQYF

J gene: TRBJ1-1
V gene: TRBV4-1
clone size: few
D gene: -
CDR3 DNA: TGCGCCAGCAGCCAAGATTATGGGAACACTGAAGCTTTCTTT
CDR3 protein: CASSQDYGNTEAFF

J gene: TRBJ2-1
V gene: TRBV3-1
clone size: few
D gene: TRBD1
CDR3 DNA: TGTGCCAGCAGCCCACAACCAGGGGGCTCGGCTATTGGGCAGTTCTTC
CDR3 protein: CASSPQPGGSAIGQFF

J gene: TRBJ1-1
V gene: TRBV13
clone size: few
D gene: TRBD1
CDR3 DNA: TGTGCCAGCAGCTTCTCCCGGACAGGGGAGCTGAACACTGAAGCTTTCTTT
CDR3 protein: CASSFSRTGELNTEAFF

J gene: TRBJ2-3
V gene: TRBV5-1
clone size: -
D gene: TRBD1
CDR3 DNA: TGCGCCAGCAGCAAGGGACAGCTAACAAACACAGATACGCAGTATTTT
CDR3 protein: CASSKGQLTNTDTQYF

J gene: TRBJ2-7
V gene: TRBV6-1
clone size: many
D gene: TRBD2
CDR3 DNA: TGTGCCAGCAGTGCAGCGGGGGGAGGGCCGAGTGAGCAGTACTTC
CDR3 protein: CASSAAGGGPSEQYF

J gene: TRBJ2-2
V gene: TRBV6-2/TRBV6-3
clone size: -
D gene: TRBD2
CDR3 DNA: TGTGCCAGCACCACGTCGCCAGCGGGAACCGGGGAGCTGTTTTTT
CDR3 protein: CASTTSPAGTGELFF

J gene: TRBJ2-7
V gene: TRBV6-2/TRBV6-3
clone size: many
D gene: -
CDR3 DNA: TGTGCCAGCAGACTGGAGGACCGCGTGAACTACGAGCAGTACTTC
CDR3 protein: CASRLEDRVNYEQYF

J gene: TRBJ2-7
V gene: TRBV2
clone size: many
D gene: TRBD1
CDR3 DNA: TGTGCCAGCAGTGAGGTGGGACAGGGTTCCTACGAGCAGTACTTC
CDR3 protein: CASSEVGQGSYEQYF

J gene: TRBJ1-2
V gene: TRBV6-2/TRBV6-3
clone size: many
D gene: TRBD1
CDR3 DNA: TGTGCCAGCAGTTGGGACAGTACGATCTATGGCTACACCTTC
CDR3 protein: CASSWDSTIYGYTF

J gene: TRBJ1-6
V gene: TRBV28
clone size: few
D gene: TRBD1
CDR3 DNA: TGTGCCAGCAGTTTTGGGACAGGGAATTCACCCCTCCACTTT
CDR3 protein: CASSFGTGNSPLHF

J gene: TRBJ2-5
V gene: TRBV2
clone size: -
D gene: -
CDR3 DNA: TGTGCCAGCAGGGCAGGAGGGGAGACCCAGTACTTC
CDR3 protein: CASRAGGETQYF

J gene: TRBJ2-4
V gene: TRBV28
clone size: few
D gene: TRBD2
CDR3 DNA: TGTGCCAGCAGTTTATCGCTAGCGGGAGGAGACATTCAGTACTTC
CDR3 protein: CASSLSLAGGDIQYF

J gene: TRBJ2-7
V gene: TRBV11-2
clone size: many
D gene: -
CDR3 DNA: TGTGCCAGCAGCTTGACCAGTATAACCTACGAGCAGTACTTC
CDR3 protein: CASSLTSITYEQYF

J gene: TRBJ1-5
V gene: TRBV20-1
clone size: many
D gene: TRBD1
CDR3 DNA: TGCAGTGCTGGGACAGGGAATCTTGATCAGCCCCAGCATTTT
CDR3 protein: CSAGTGNLDQPQHF

J gene: TRBJ1-1
V gene: TRBV28
clone size: many
D gene: -
CDR3 DNA: TGTGCCAGCAGTCCCCAATGGGGTGAAGCTTTCTTT
CDR3 protein: CASSPQWGEAFF

J gene: TRBJ1-2
V gene: TRBV28
clone size: few
D gene: TRBD1
CDR3 DNA: TGTGCCAGCAGTTTTCGTCGGACAGGCTATGGCTACACCTTC
CDR3 protein: CASSFRRTGYGYTF

J gene: TRBJ1-1
V gene: TRBV5-1
clone size: many
D gene: -
CDR3 DNA: TGCGCCAGCAGCTTATATTTAGGAGGGAAGATGAACACTGAAGCTTTCTTT
CDR3 protein: CASSLYLGGKMNTEAFF

J gene: TRBJ2-3
V gene: TRBV29-1
clone size: -
D gene: TRBD2
CDR3 DNA: TGCAGCGTTGATGGGACTAGCGGGGACGACACAGATACGCAGTATTTT
CDR3 protein: CSVDGTSGDDTDTQYF

J gene: TRBJ2-1
V gene: TRBV7-9
clone size: many
D gene: TRBD2
CDR3 DNA: TGTGCCAGCAGCTCGAGGGAGGGCAGGGTTGACAATGAGCAGTTCTTC
CDR3 protein: CASSSREGRVDNEQFF

J gene: TRBJ2-3
V gene: TRBV28
clone size: -
D gene: -
CDR3 DNA: TGTGCCAGCACCCCGGATAGCACAGATACGCAGTATTTT
CDR3 protein: CASTPDSTDTQYF

J gene: TRBJ2-1
V gene: TRBV27
clone size: many
D gene: -
CDR3 DNA: TGTGCCAGCAGTCCACACCATTCCAATGAGCAGTTCTTC
CDR3 protein: CASSPHHSNEQFF

J gene: TRBJ2-7
V gene: TRBV27
clone size: -
D gene: -
CDR3 DNA: TGTGCCAGCAGTTTAGTTGCAGGGAGCCCCTACGAGCAGTACTTC
CDR3 protein: CASSLVAGSPYEQYF

J gene: TRBJ2-1
V gene: TRBV12-3/TRBV12-4
clone size: many
D gene: -
CDR3 DNA: TGTGCCAGCAGCCGACCCACTATGGCCTCCTACAATGAGCAGTTCTTC
CDR3 protein: CASSRPTMASYNEQFF

J gene: TRBJ2-3
V gene: TRBV29-1
clone size: few
D gene: -
CDR3 DNA: TGCAGCGTTGACCGGGGGGCTTGGGATACGCAGTATTTT
CDR3 protein: CSVDRGAWDTQYF

J gene: TRBJ1-5
V gene: TRBV19
clone size: -
D gene: -
CDR3 DNA: TGTGCCAGTAGTAAAGGGGTCTATCAGCCCCAGCATTTT
CDR3 protein: CASSKGVYQPQHF

J gene: TRBJ1-2
V gene: TRBV6-1
clone size: -
D gene: -
CDR3 DNA: TGTGCCAGCAGTGAGAGAGGGGCGAGAGGAGGCTACACCTTC
CDR3 protein: CASSERGARGGYTF

J gene: TRBJ2-1
V gene: TRBV7-9
clone size: few
D gene: TRBD2
CDR3 DNA: TGTGCCAGCAGCTTAGGCCTAGCGGGAGTATGGGGATTCAATGAGCAGTTCTTC
CDR3 protein: CASSLGLAGVWGFNEQFF

J gene: TRBJ2-4
V gene: TRBV28
clone size: -
D gene: -
CDR3 DNA: TGTGCCAGCAGTCCTCGGGTTAGCGGACCCCTCAAAAACATTCAGTACTTC
CDR3 protein: CASSPRVSGPLKNIQYF

J gene: TRBJ2-1
V gene: TRBV20-1
clone size: many
D gene: TRBD2
CDR3 DNA: TGCAGTGCTCTTACTAGCGGGAGAAATTTTGAGCAGTTCTTC
CDR3 protein: CSALTSGRNFEQFF

J gene: TRBJ2-1
V gene: TRBV7-9
clone size: many
D gene: -
CDR3 DNA: TGTGCCAGCAGCTCGGACTTAACGGCGCATGAGCAGTTCTTC
CDR3 protein: CASSSDLTAHEQFF

J gene: TRBJ2-5
V gene: TRBV18
clone size: -
D gene: -
CDR3 DNA: TGTGCCAGCTCACCAGGCCTGGGTACGGGAGCAGGGGAGACCCAGTACTTC
CDR3 protein: CASSPGLGTGAGETQYF

J gene: TRBJ1-2
V gene: TRBV3-1
clone size: -
D gene: -
CDR3 DNA: TGTGCCAGCAGTGCCGAGGGTCGTGAACGCTATGGCTACACCTTC
CDR3 protein: CASSAEGRERYGYTF

J gene: TRBJ2-6
V gene: TRBV4-2
clone size: many
D gene: -
CDR3 DNA: TGTGCCAGCAGCCTTGATTCTGGGGCCAACGTCCTGACTTTC
CDR3 protein: CASSLDSGANVLTF

J gene: TRBJ1-5
V gene: TRBV20-1
clone size: few
D gene: -
CDR3 DNA: TGCAGTGCTTGTCAGGGGAATCAGCCCCAGCATTTT
CDR3 protein: CSACQGNQPQHF

J gene: TRBJ2-1
V gene: TRBV24-1
clone size: many
D gene: -
CDR3 DNA: TGTGCCACCAGTCAGGGGAGTAGCGATGAGCAGTTCTTC
CDR3 protein: CATSQGSSDEQFF

J gene: TRBJ2-6
V gene: TRBV2
clone size: many
D gene: -
CDR3 DNA: TGTGCCAGCAGGGGAGGGGGCCACCGATACGCTGGGGCCAACGTCCTGACTTTC
CDR3 protein: CASRGGGHRYAGANVLTF

J gene: TRBJ1-1
V gene: TRBV19
clone size: -
D gene: -
CDR3 DNA: TGTGCCAGTAGTCCTAGAAATCAGGGGATCACTGAAGCTTTCTTT
CDR3 protein: CASSPRNQGITEAFF

J gene: TRBJ1-2
V gene: TRBV6-2/TRBV6-3
clone size: -
D gene: -
CDR3 DNA: TGTGCCAGCAGTGCCGGAGGGGGGGCCTACACCTTC
CDR3 protein: CASSAGGGAYTF

J gene: TRBJ2-7
V gene: TRBV7-2
clone size: many
D gene: -
CDR3 DNA: TGTGCCAGCAGCTTAATGGTGGGCTACGAGCAGTACTTC
CDR3 protein: CASSLMVGYEQYF

J gene: TRBJ2-2
V gene: TRBV12-3/TRBV12-4
clone size: many
D gene: TRBD2
CDR3 DNA: TGTGCCATAGGAGCGGGGGGGGTCACCGGGGAGCTGTTTTTT
CDR3 protein: CAIGAGGVTGELFF

J gene: TRBJ2-1
V gene: TRBV12-3/TRBV12-4
clone size: many
D gene: -
CDR3 DNA: TGTGCCAGCAGTCCGGCGGGGTCCCGGGATGAGCAGTTCTTC
CDR3 protein: CASSPAGSRDEQFF

J gene: TRBJ2-7
V gene: TRBV28
clone size: -
D gene: TRBD2
CDR3 DNA: TGTGCCAGCAGTTTCCCCGGGGGGGGGAGACCATACGAGCAGTACTTC
CDR3 protein: CASSFPGGGRPYEQYF